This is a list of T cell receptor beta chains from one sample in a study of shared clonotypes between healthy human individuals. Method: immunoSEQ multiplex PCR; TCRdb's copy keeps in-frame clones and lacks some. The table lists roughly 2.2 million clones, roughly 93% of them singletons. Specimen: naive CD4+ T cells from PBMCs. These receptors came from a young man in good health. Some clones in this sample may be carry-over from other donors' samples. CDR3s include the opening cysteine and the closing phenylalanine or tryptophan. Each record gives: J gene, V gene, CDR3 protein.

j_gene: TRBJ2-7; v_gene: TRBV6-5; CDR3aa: CASSSRTSGWYEQYF
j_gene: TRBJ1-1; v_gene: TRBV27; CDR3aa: CASRVRRQGRNTEAFF
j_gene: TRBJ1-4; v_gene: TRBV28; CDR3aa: CASSLSGLNEKLFF
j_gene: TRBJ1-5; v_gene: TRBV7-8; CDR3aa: CASSRTSLGGGGQPQHF
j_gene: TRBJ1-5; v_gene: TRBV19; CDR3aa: CASRPWAYDQPQHF
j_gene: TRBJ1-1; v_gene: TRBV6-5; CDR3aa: CASSYLPGRKAFF
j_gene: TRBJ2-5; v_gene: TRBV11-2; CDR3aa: CASSSAFSGRAEGETQYF
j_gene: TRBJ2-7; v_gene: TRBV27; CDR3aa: CASRLTTGQGYEQYF
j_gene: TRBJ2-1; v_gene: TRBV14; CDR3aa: CASSQDPWSGRSYNEQFF
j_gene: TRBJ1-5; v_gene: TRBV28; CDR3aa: CASKVGNQPQHF
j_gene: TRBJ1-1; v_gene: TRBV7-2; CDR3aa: CASSLARADTEAFF
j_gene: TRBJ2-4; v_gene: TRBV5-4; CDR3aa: CASSSPGIAKNIQYF
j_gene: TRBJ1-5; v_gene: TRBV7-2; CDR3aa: CASSLAPRGVNQPQHF
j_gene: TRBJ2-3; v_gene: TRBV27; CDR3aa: CASSFPSFPDTQYF
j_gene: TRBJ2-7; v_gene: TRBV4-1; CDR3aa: CASSQDSAGRTTQYF
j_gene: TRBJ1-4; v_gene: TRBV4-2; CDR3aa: CASSPEGPGNEKLFF
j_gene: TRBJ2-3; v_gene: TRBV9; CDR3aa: CASSVRSNTDTQYF
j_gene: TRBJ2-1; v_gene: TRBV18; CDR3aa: CASSPGLAGVGEQFF
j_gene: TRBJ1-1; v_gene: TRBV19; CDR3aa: CASSMSGRVNTEAFF
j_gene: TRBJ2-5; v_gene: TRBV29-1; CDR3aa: CSVDVAGAQETQYF
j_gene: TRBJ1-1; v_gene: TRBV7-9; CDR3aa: CASSGPEAFF
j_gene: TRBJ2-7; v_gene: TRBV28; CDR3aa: CASSLAGVPYEQYF
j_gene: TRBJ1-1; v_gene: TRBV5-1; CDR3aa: CASSVGENTEAFF
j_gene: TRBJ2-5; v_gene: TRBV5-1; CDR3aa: CASSFGPSGDGETQYF
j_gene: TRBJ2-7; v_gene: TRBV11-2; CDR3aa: CASSLVPGERYEQYF
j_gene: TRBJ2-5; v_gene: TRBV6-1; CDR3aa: CASSEAGYLRETQYF
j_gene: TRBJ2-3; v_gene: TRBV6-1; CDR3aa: CASKQTGSTDTQYF
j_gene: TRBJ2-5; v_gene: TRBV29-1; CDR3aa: CSVAPAEGGKETQYF
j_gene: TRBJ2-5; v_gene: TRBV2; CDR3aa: CASNLAARQETQYF
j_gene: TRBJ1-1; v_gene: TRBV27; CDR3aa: CASSRLGTNPNEAFF
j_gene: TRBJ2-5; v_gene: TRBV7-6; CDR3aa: CASSPGGGQDVRSETQYF
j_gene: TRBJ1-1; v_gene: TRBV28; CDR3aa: CASSIFGRENTEAFF
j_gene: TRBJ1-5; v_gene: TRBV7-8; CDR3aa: CASSLASRRGRPFNQPQHF
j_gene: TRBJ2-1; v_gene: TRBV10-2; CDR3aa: CASSGGGRLAGGPSSYNEQFF
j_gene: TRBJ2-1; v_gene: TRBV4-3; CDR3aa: CASSHLPGGGTYNEQFF
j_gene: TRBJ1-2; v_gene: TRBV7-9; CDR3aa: CASSYDRYGYTF
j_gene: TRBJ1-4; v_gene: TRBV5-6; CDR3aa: CASSFIGTGNEKLFF
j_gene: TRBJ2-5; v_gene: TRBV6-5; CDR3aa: CASSYHWASGQETQYF
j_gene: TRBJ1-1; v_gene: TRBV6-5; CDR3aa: CASSNPGTVQAFF
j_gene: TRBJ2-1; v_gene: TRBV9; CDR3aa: CASSASWTSGNYNEQFF
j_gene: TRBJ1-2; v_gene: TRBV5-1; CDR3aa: CASSSDRETGYTF
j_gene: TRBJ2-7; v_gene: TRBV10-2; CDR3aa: CASSERLGYEQYF
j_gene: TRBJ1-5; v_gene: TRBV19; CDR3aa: CASSKHRVRNLQPQHF
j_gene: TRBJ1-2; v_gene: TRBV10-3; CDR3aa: CAISDYFAGRDYGYTF
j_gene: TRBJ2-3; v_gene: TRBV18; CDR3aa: CASSPPEGTDTQYF
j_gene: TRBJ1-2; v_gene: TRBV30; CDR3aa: CACQANYGYTF
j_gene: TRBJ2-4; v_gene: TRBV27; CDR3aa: CASSLTGLAGGTKNIQYF
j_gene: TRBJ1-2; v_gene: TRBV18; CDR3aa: CASSPPLLANYGYTF
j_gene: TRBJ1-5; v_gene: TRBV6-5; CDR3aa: CASSYSPYSNQPQHF
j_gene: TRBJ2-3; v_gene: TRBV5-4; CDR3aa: CASSTSRRRSTDTQYF
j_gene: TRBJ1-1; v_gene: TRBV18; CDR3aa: CASSPTILQVPSEAFF
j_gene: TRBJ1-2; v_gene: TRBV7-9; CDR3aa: CASSLDRGGYTF
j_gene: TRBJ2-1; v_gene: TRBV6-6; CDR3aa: CASSYGGLSQFF
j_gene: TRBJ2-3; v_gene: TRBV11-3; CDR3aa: CASSLGTGRTDTQYF